Below, 15 T cell receptor beta chains from the same sample are listed, as sequenced in a study of blood T cell repertoires in COVID-19 (TCRdb year 2020). To prepare the library, the immunoSEQ multiplex PCR assay was applied. The source is immuneACCESS, and TCRdb retained only in-frame sequences with V and J called. Part of the clones is not carried over; for the studies checked, unresolved V genes explain less than half of this, and the remainder is unexplained. The sample table holds around 190,000 clones, of which nearly 90% were seen once. Jointly, the top ten make up over 15% of the sample. The specimen sequenced was peripheral blood. These TCRs come from a man aged 45 to 65 with COVID-19, enrolled during active disease.

This clone has only one observation. The chain uses TRBV7-3 and TRBJ2-2, with D perhaps TRBD1 (6 bases). Trimming left V 0 bases short and J 9 bases short, with 14 bases between. The length of the CDR3 is 15 residues. Looked up from germline, CDR1 is SGHTA and CDR2 is FQGTGA. CDR3 in amino acids: CASSLTLGTNRELFF. CDR3 nucleotides: TGTGCCAGCAGCTTAACGTTAGGGACAAACAGGGAGCTGTTTTTT.

The chain recombines TRBV7-2 with TRBJ2-2; 9 bases are shared with TRBD1. The CDR3 spans 16 residues. Trimming removed 5 bases from V and 1 base from J; junction bases left unmatched: 5. Germline CDR1 SGHTA, CDR2 FQGNSA. CDR3 protein: CASSIMGQGNTGELFF. The CDR3 DNA sequence: TGTGCCAGCAGCATAATGGGACAGGGGAACACCGGGGAGCTGTTTTTT.

The count of this clone is one. The rearrangement joins TRBV27 to TRBJ1-4; 11 nucleotides agree with TRBD1. CDR1 is MNHEY and CDR2 is SMNVEV in the germline V gene (reference sequence). Trimming at V came to 6 bases and at J to 1 base, leaving 4 bases not matched to a gene. The CDR3 spans 16 residues. The CDR3, as DNA: TGTGCCAGCAGACAGGGACAGGGGGTAACTAATGAAAAACTGTTTTTT. The encoded protein is CASRQGQGVTNEKLFF.

The chain recombines TRBV19 with TRBJ2-7, with 11 bases fitting TRBD1. J lost 2 bases, V lost 5 bases, and 2 bases had no gene match. This CDR3 has 14 residues. Germline values: CDR1 LNHDA, CDR2 SQIVND (reference sequence). The CDR3 here is CASSSGQGAYEQYF. The CDR3 nucleotides are TGTGCCAGTAGTTCGGGACAGGGGGCCTACGAGCAGTACTTC. The full variable domain, rest sourced from reference TRBV19 and TRBJ2-7, is DGGITQSPKYLFRKEGQNVTLSCEQNLNHDAMYWYRQDPGQGLRLIYYSQIVNDFQKGDIAEGYSVSREKKESFPLTVTSAQKNPTAFYLCASSSGQGAYEQYFGPGTRLTVT.

V and J are TRBV6-2 or TRBV6-3 and TRBJ2-5, with a possible D match to TRBD1 (6 bases). V gave up 2 bases and J gave up 3 bases, with 16 bases separating them. Germline V gene sequence: CDR1 MNHEY, CDR2 SVGEGT. This CDR3 has 16 residues. The CDR3 bases are TGTGCCAGCAGTTACGTCCAGGGGAACTTTAAAGAGACCCAGTACTTC. Its protein product is CASSYVQGNFKETQYF.

V usage is TRBV27 and J usage is TRBJ1-3; D not resolved. Between the trimmed V and J ends, which lost 7 bases and 4 bases, there was a span of 5 bases. The CDR3 totals 11 residues. CDR1 is MNHEY and CDR2 is SMNVEV in the germline V gene (reference sequence). The CDR3 coding sequence is TGTGCCAGCAAAGCAGGAAACACCATATATTTT. Protein: CASKAGNTIYF.

This clone was detected a few times. V gene TRBV6-2 or TRBV6-3 combines with J gene TRBJ2-5; maybe TRBD1 (5 bases). CDR1 and CDR2 from the germline V gene are MNHEY and SVGEGT. The CDR3 is 13 residues long. V was pared by 2 bases and J by 7 bases, with 11 bases between. The CDR3 sequence is CASSYRGHGTQYF. Written as DNA, the CDR3 is TGTGCCAGCAGTTACAGGGGTCATGGGACCCAGTACTTC.

The chain couples TRBV6-5 to TRBJ2-5; the match to TRBD1 covers 9 bases. V lost 6 bases to trimming and J lost 2 bases; unmatched junction nucleotides: 4. The CDR3 contains 14 residues. Germline values: CDR1 MNHEY, CDR2 SVGAGI. The CDR3 spells CASRGTGKQETQYF. DNA for the CDR3: TGTGCCAGCAGGGGGACAGGGAAACAAGAGACCCAGTACTTC.

This chain joins TRBV29-1 and TRBJ2-7; TRBD1 agrees at 10 bases. V lost 3 bases, J lost 6 bases, and 11 bases stayed unmatched. This CDR3 has 15 amino acids. The germline V gene encodes CDR1 SQVTM and CDR2 ANQGSEA. As DNA, the CDR3 is TGCAGCGTTGAGGAACCCGGGACAGGGGTTTTCGAGCAGTACTTC. Amino acids: CSVEEPGTGVFEQYF.

The rearrangement uses TRBV2 and TRBJ2-1; a possible D gene is TRBD1 (7 bases). The CDR3 length is 16 residues. V was pared by 4 bases and J by 8 bases, with 21 bases between. Per germline, CDR1 SNHLY and CDR2 FYNNEI. The chain's CDR3 is CASSGQGGRLAYEQFF. CDR3 sequence (DNA): TGTGCCAGCAGTGGGCAGGGGGGACGCCTGGCCTATGAGCAGTTCTTC.

The rearrangement uses TRBV18 and TRBJ1-6, with D possibly matching TRBD1 (5 bases). The V gene's germline CDR1 is KGHSH and CDR2 LQKENI. Trimming took 5 bases from V and 8 from J, leaving 13 bases between them. The CDR3 has 14 amino acids. For the CDR3, the DNA is TGTGCCAGCTCATCCAGGGATGAGTATTCACCCCTCCACTTT. It is translated as CASSSRDEYSPLHF.

This chain uses TRBV7-9 with TRBJ1-2; 12 bases are shared with TRBD1. CDR3 length: 16 residues. V lost 3 bases, J lost 6 bases, and 8 bases stayed unmatched. CDR1 and CDR2 from the germline V gene are SEHNR and FQNEAQ (reference sequence). CDR3: CASSLGQGAFFDGYTF. The CDR3 region has the DNA TGTGCCAGCAGCTTGGGACAGGGGGCCTTTTTTGATGGCTACACCTTC.

The J gene is TRBJ2-2, the V gene TRBV6-2 or TRBV6-3; 7 bases line up with TRBD1. V lost 5 bases, J lost 5 bases, and 5 bases stayed unmatched. Germline V gives CDR1 MNHEY, CDR2 SVGEGT. CDR3 length: 14 amino acids. The CDR3 loop is CASSRQGWTGELFF. Written as DNA, the CDR3 is TGTGCCAGCAGTCGACAGGGTTGGACCGGGGAGCTGTTTTTT.

The rearrangement uses TRBV7-9 and TRBJ1-4; D gene unclear. Trimming stripped 5 bases from V and 7 bases from J, with 20 bases between. CDR3 size: 16 residues. The germline CDR1 and CDR2 sequences are SEHNR and FQNEAQ (reference sequence). The CDR3 DNA reads as TGTGCCAGCAGCCGCGCAAACAGTTTGTGGGTTGAAAAACTGTTTTTT. Protein product: CASSRANSLWVEKLFF.

This clone was seen only once. V gene TRBV12-2 combines with J gene TRBJ2-1; the D call TRBD2 from the table was never checked on the DNA. TRBV12-2 corresponds to a pseudogene. CDR3 length: 17 amino acids. The CDR3: CASRLALEGTSYNEQFF. The CDR3 nucleotides are TGTGCAAGTCGCTTAGCGCTCGAGGGTACCTCCTACAATGAGCAGTTCTTC.